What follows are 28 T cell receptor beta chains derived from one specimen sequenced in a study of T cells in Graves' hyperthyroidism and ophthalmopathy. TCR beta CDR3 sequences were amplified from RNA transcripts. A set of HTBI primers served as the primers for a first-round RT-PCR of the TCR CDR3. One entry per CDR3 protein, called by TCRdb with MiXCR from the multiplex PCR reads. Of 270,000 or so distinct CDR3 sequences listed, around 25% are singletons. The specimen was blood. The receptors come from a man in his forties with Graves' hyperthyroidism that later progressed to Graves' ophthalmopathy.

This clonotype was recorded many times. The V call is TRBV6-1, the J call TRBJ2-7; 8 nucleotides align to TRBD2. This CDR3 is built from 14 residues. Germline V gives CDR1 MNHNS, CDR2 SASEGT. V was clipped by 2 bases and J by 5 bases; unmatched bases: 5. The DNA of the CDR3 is TGTGCCAGCAGTGAACCTAGCGGGCGCAACGAGCAGTACTTC. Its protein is CASSEPSGRNEQYF.

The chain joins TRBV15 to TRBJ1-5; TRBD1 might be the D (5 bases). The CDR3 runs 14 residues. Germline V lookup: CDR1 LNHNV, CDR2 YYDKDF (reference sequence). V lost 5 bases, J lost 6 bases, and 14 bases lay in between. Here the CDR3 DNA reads TGTGCCACCAGCGCCGTGGGGGGTGTTCAGCCCCAGCATTTT. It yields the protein CATSAVGGVQPQHF.

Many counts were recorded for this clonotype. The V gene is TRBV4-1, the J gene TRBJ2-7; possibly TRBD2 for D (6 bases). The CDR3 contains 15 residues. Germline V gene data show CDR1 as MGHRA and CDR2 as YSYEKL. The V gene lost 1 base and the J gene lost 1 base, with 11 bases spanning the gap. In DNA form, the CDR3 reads TGCGCCAGCAGCCAAGCTGTGGCGGGATCCTACGAGCAGTACTTC. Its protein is CASSQAVAGSYEQYF.

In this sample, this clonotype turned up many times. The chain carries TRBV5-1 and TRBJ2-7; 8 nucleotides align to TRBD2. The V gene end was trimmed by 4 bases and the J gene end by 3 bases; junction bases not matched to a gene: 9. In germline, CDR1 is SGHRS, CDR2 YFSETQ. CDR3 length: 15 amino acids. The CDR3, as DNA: TGCGCCAGCAGCGTTCTGGCGGGAGGAAGCTACGAGCAGTACTTC. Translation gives CASSVLAGGSYEQYF.

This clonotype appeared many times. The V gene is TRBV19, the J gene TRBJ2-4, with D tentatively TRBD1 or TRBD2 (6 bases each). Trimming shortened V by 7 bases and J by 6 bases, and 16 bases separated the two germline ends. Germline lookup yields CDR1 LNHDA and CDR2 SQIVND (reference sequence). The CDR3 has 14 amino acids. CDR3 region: CASTPRGRGNIQYF. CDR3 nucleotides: TGTGCCAGTACCCCACGGGGGCGGGGAAACATTCAGTACTTC.

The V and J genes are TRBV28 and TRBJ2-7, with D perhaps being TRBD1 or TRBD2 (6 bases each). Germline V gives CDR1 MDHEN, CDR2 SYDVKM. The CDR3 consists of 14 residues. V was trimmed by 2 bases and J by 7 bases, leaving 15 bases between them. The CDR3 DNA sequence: TGTGCCAGCAGTTTAAGAGGTTTAGGGGGGGAGCAGTACTTC. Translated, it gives CASSLRGLGGEQYF.

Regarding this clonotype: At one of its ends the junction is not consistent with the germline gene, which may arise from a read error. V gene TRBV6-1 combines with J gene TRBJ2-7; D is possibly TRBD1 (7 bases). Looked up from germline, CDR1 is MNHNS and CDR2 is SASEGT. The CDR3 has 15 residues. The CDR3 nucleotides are TGTGCCAGCAGCGAAGATGGAGGGGGCGCGTCCGAGCAGTACTTC. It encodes CASSEDGGGASEQYF.

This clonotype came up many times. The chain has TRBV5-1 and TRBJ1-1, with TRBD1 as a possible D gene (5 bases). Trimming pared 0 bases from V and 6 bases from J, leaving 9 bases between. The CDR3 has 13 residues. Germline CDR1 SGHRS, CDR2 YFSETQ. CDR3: CASSLAVGAEAFF. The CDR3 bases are TGCGCCAGCAGCTTGGCTGTGGGGGCTGAAGCTTTCTTT. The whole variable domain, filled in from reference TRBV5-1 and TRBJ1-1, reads KAGVTQTPRYLIKTRGQQVTLSCSPISGHRSVSWYQQTPGQGLQFLFEYFSETQRNKGNFPGRFSGRQFSNSRSEMNVSTLELGDSALYLCASSLAVGAEAFFGQGTRLTVV.

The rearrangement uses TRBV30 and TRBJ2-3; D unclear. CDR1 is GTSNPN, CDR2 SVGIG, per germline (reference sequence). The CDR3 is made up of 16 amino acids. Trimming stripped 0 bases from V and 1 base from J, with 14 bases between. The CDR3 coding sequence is TGTGCCTGGAGTGTTGGATCTAGGGCTGGCACAGATACGCAGTATTTT. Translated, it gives CAWSVGSRAGTDTQYF.

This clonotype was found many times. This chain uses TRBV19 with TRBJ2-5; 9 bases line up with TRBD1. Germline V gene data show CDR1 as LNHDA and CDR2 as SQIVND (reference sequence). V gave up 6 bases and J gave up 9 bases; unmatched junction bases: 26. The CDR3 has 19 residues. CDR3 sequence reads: CASRITRGRDRDILGAQYF. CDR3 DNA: TGTGCCAGTAGGATCACGAGGGGGAGGGACAGGGATATACTCGGGGCCCAGTACTTC.

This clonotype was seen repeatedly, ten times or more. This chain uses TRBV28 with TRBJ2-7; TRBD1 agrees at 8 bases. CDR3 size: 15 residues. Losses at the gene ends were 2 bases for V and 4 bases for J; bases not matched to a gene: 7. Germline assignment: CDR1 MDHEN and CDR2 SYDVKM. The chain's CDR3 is CASSLATGDGYEQYF. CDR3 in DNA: TGTGCCAGCAGTTTAGCGACAGGGGATGGGTACGAGCAGTACTTC. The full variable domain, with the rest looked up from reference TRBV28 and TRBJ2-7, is DVKVTQSSRYLVKRTGEKVFLECVQDMDHENMFWYRQDPGLGLRLIYFSYDVKMKEKGDIPEGYSVSREKKERFSLILESASTNQTSMYLCASSLATGDGYEQYFGPGTRLTVT.

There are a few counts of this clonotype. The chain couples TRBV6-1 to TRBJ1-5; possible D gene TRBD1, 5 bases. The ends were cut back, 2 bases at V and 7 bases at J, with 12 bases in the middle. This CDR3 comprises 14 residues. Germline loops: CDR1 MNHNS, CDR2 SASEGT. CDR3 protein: CASSESSGWQPQHF. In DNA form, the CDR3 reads TGTGCCAGCAGTGAATCCTCAGGGTGGCAGCCCCAGCATTTT.

CDR3 amino acids: CASSRRTSAETQYF. CDR3 DNA sequence: TGTGCCAGCAGTCGGAGGACTAGCGCCGAGACCCAGTACTTC. The rearrangement joins TRBV28 to TRBJ2-5, with TRBD2 identical over 9 bases. Losses at the gene ends were 5 bases for V and 5 bases for J; bases not matched to a gene: 6. CDR1 is MDHEN and CDR2 is SYDVKM in the germline V gene. The CDR3 has 14 residues.

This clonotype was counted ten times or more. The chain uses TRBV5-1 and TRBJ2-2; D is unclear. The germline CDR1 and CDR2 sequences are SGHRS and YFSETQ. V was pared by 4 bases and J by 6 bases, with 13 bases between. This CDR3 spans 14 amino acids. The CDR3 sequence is CASSAPGRSGELFF. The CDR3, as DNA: TGCGCCAGCAGCGCCCCGGGTCGCTCCGGGGAGCTGTTTTTT.

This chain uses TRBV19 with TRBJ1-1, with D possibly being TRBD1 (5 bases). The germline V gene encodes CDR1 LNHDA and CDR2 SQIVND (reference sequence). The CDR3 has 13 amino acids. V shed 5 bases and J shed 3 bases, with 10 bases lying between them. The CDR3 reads CASSLDSDTEAFF. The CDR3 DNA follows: TGTGCCAGTAGTCTTGACAGCGACACTGAAGCTTTCTTT.

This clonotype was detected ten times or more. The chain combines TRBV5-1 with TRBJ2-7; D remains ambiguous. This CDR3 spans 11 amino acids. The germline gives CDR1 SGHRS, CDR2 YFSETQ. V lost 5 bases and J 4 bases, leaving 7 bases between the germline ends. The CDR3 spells CASRRVYEQYF. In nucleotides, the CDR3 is TGCGCCAGCAGACGTGTTTACGAGCAGTACTTC. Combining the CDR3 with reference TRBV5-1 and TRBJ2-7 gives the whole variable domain KAGVTQTPRYLIKTRGQQVTLSCSPISGHRSVSWYQQTPGQGLQFLFEYFSETQRNKGNFPGRFSGRQFSNSRSEMNVSTLELGDSALYLCASRRVYEQYFGPGTRLTVT.

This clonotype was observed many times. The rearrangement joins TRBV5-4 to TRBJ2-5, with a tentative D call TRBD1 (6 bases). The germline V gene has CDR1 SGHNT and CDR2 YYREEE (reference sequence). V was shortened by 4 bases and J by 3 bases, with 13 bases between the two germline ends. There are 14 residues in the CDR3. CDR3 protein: CASSGKTGKETQYF. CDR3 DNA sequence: TGTGCCAGCAGCGGAAAAACAGGGAAAGAGACCCAGTACTTC. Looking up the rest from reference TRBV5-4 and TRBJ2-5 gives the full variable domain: ETGVTQSPTHLIKTRGQQVTLRCSSQSGHNTVSWYQQALGQGPQFIFQYYREEENGRGNFPPRFSGLQFPNYSSELNVNALELDDSALYLCASSGKTGKETQYFGPGTRLLVL.

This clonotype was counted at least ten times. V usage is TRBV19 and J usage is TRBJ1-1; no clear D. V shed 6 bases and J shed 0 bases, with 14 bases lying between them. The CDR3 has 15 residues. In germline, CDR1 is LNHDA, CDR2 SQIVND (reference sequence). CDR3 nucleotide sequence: TGTGCCAGTAGCCCCAATGACAACATGAACACTGAAGCTTTCTTT. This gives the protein CASSPNDNMNTEAFF.

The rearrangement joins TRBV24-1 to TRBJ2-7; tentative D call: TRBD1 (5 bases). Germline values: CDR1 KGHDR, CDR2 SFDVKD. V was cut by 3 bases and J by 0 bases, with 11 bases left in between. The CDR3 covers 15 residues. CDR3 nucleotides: TGTGCCACCAGTGATCCCAGGGCTTCCTCCTACGAGCAGTACTTC. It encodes CATSDPRASSYEQYF.

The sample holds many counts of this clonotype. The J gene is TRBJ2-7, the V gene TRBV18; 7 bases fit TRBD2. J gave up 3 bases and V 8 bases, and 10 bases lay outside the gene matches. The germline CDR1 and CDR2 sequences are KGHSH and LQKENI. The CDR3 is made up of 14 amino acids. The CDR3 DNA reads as TGTGCCAGCAGCCCTTCTAGCGGTAGCTACGAGCAGTACTTC. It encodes CASSPSSGSYEQYF.

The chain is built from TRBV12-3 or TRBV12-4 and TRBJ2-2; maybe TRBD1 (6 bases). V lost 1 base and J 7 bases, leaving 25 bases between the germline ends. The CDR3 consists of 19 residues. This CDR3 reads CASSLGPYRVGSSVGELFF. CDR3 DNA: TGTGCCAGCAGTTTAGGCCCCTACAGGGTGGGGTCATCCGTCGGGGAGCTGTTTTTT.

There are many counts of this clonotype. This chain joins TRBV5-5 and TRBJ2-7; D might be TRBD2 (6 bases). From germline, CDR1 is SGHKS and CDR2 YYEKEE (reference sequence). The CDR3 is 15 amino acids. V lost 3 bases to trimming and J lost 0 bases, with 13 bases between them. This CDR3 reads CASSSGTLSSYEQYF. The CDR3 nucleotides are TGTGCCAGCAGCTCCGGGACTCTGAGCTCCTACGAGCAGTACTTC.

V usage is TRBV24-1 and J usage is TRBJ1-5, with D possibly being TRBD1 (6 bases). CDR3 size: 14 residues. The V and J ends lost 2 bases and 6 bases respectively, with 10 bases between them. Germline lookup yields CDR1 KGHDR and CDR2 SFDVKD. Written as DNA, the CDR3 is TGTGCCACCAGTGATTCACAGGGTGCTCAGCCCCAGCATTTT. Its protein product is CATSDSQGAQPQHF.

In DNA form, the CDR3 reads TGTGCCAGCAGTTCTCCTCAGATCCTGAACACTGAAGCTTTCTTT. Translating it yields CASSSPQILNTEAFF. The rearrangement links TRBV28 to TRBJ1-1; no definite D call. Trimming took 4 bases from V and 0 from J, leaving 12 bases between them. Germline values: CDR1 MDHEN, CDR2 SYDVKM. The CDR3 is made up of 15 amino acids.

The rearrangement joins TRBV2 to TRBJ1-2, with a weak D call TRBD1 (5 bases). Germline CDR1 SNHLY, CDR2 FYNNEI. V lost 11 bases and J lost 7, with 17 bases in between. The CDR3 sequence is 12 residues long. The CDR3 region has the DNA TGTGCCGACGGGACTCCCGGGAGTGGCTACACCTTC. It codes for CADGTPGSGYTF.

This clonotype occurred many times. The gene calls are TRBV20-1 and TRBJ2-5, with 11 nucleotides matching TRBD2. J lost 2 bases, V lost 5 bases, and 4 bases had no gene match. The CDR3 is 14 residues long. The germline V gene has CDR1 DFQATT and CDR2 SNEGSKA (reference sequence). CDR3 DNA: TGCAGTGCTGGGACTAGCGGCCTACAAGAGACCCAGTACTTC. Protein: CSAGTSGLQETQYF.

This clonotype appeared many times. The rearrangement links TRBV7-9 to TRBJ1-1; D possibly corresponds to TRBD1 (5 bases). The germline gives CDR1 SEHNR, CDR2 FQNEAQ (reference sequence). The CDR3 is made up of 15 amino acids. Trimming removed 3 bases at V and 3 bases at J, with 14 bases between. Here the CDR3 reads CASSFAGGWYTEAFF. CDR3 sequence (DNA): TGTGCCAGCAGCTTTGCTGGGGGGTGGTACACTGAAGCTTTCTTT.

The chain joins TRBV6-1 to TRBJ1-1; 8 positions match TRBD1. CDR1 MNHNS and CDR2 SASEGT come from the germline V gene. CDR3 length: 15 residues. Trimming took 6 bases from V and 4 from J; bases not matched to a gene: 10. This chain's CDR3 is CASSFGQGGVTEAFF. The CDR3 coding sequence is TGTGCCAGCAGCTTCGGACAGGGAGGGGTCACTGAAGCTTTCTTT.